This T cell receptor beta chain originates from a study of blood T cell repertoires in COVID-19. Study summary: Whether acute or convalescent, the COVID-19 samples came from the United States, Italy and Spain. PBMCs, B-cell-depleted T cells, or T cells were the source of the cDNA or gDNA that made up the material.

This clone was counted between two and nine times. V shed 3 bases and J 3 bases; nucleotides not matched to a gene: 5. Germline lookup yields CDR1 SGHRS and CDR2 YFSETQ. This CDR3 has 15 residues. Under the authors' procedure: Using reference gene primer amplification, nucleated cell counts were estimated. The method was immunoSEQ multiplex PCR; TCRdb's version includes in-frame clones alone and lacks a portion of them. Clone size and the V and J calls come from that table; the DNA yielded D and trimming. The table lists 130,000 to 150,000 clones, under 90% of them singletons. This TCR derives from a human donor in a cohort sampled during active COVID-19. The chain employs TRBV5-1 and TRBJ1-3, with 8 bases identical to TRBD1. The specimen was peripheral blood. The DNA of the CDR3 is TGCGCCAGCAGCTCCGGGACAGGCCTTGGAAACACCATATATTTT. This translates into CASSSGTGLGNTIYF.